Following are 21 T cell receptor beta chains from one sample sequenced in a study of long-term antiretroviral therapy in people with HIV. Survey level was the resolution at which the v3.0 immunoSEQ assay ran. Sequencing was performed with immunoSEQ multiplex PCR; in TCRdb, only in-frame clones are kept and a portion is missing. The sample records 26,000 or so clones, more than 75% being singletons. The sample consisted of unsorted PBMCs, taken 0.5 years after starting antiretroviral therapy. These receptors were obtained from a woman under 30 with HIV.

The chain links TRBV19 to TRBJ1-4; 8 positions match TRBD1. This CDR3 is 17 amino acids long. J was trimmed by 3 bases and V by 5 bases; bases with no gene match: 11. Germline values: CDR1 LNHDA, CDR2 SQIVND (reference sequence). CDR3 bases: TGTGCCAGTAGTTCACCGGGACAGGTCGTGGCTAATGAAAAACTGTTTTTT. Protein: CASSSPGQVVANEKLFF.

This clone was seen once. This chain uses TRBV28 with TRBJ2-1, with 14 nucleotides matching TRBD2. V lost 4 bases and J lost 8; bases outside the gene matches: 10. The V gene's germline CDR1 is MDHEN and CDR2 SYDVKM. The CDR3 runs 17 residues. In nucleotides, the CDR3 is TGTGCCAGCAGTTCTCGTCTGGGGACTAGCGGGAGCGATGAGCAGTTCTTC. This sequence encodes CASSSRLGTSGSDEQFF.

Worth noting for this clone: Additional DNA sequences in this sample encode the identical CDR3. The V and J genes are TRBV7-3 and TRBJ2-3; D gene uncertain. V dropped 5 bases and J dropped 2 bases, with 8 bases sitting between them. Germline V gene lookup returns CDR1 SGHTA and CDR2 FQGTGA. The CDR3 spans 13 residues. The CDR3 DNA sequence: TGTGCCAGCAGCCGCGATCCCACAGATACGCAGTATTTT. Amino acid sequence: CASSRDPTDTQYF.

This chain links TRBV11-3 with TRBJ2-3; D possibly corresponds to TRBD2 (6 bases). The CDR3 runs to 14 residues. Trimming left V 1 base short and J 3 bases short, with 8 bases between. Germline CDR1 reads SGHNT; CDR2 reads YENEEA. The CDR3 nucleotides are TGTGCCAGCAGCTTAGGACGGGGGACAGATACGCAGTATTTT. Translation gives CASSLGRGTDTQYF. The variable domain in full, completed from reference TRBV11-3 and TRBJ2-3, reads EAGVVQSPRYKIIEKKQPVAFWCNPISGHNTLYWYLQNLGQGPELLIRYENEEAVDDSQLPKDRFSAERLKGVDSTLKIQPAELGDSAVYLCASSLGRGTDTQYFGPGTRLTVL.

CDR3 coding DNA: TGTGCCAGTAGTAGCTCCTTTCTAGCGGGAGATAATGAGCAGTTCTTC. Amino acids: CASSSSFLAGDNEQFF. This chain connects TRBV19 to TRBJ2-1; 10 positions agree with TRBD2. Germline lookup yields CDR1 LNHDA and CDR2 SQIVND (reference sequence). The CDR3 loop spans 16 amino acids. With 4 bases clipped from V and 7 bases from J, the junction kept 10 bases outside the gene matches. The full variable domain, its missing parts supplied by reference TRBV19 and TRBJ2-1, is DGGITQSPKYLFRKEGQNVTLSCEQNLNHDAMYWYRQDPGQGLRLIYYSQIVNDFQKGDIAEGYSVSREKKESFPLTVTSAQKNPTAFYLCASSSSFLAGDNEQFFGPGTRLTVL.

In DNA form, the CDR3 reads TGTGCCAGCAAACAGGGGGGCGAGCAGTACTTC. This encodes CASKQGGEQYF. The chain couples TRBV28 to TRBJ2-7; TRBD1 agrees at 8 bases. Germline V gene lookup returns CDR1 MDHEN and CDR2 SYDVKM. This CDR3 is built from 11 residues. Trimming removed 7 bases from V and 6 bases from J; junction bases left unmatched: 2.

The rearrangement links TRBV4-3 to TRBJ2-7, with TRBD1 identical over 10 bases. Germline V gives CDR1 LGHNA, CDR2 YSLEER. V lost 4 bases, J lost 2 bases, and 5 bases stayed unmatched. The CDR3 totals 15 residues. The CDR3 DNA reads TGCGCCAGCAGCCCGGAAGGGACAGGGGCCTACGAGCAGTACTTC. The encoded protein is CASSPEGTGAYEQYF.

The chain joins TRBV28 to TRBJ1-5, with 7 bases matching TRBD1. V gave up 2 bases and J gave up 7 bases; unmatched junction bases: 11. CDR3 length: 16 residues. In germline, CDR1 is MDHEN, CDR2 SYDVKM. The CDR3 nucleotides read TGTGCCAGCAGTTTAGCGGGGACAGTGTCCGACCAGCCCCAGCATTTT. Protein product: CASSLAGTVSDQPQHF.

The chain uses TRBV6-1 and TRBJ1-5; D might be TRBD1 (5 bases). V gave up 7 bases and J gave up 5 bases, with 15 bases separating them. Germline CDR1 reads MNHNS; CDR2 reads SASEGT. This CDR3 region has 14 residues. The CDR3 protein is CASTYGALDQPQHF. In DNA, the CDR3 is TGTGCCAGCACCTACGGGGCTTTAGATCAGCCCCAGCATTTT.

V gene TRBV15 combines with J gene TRBJ1-2; 7 bases are shared with TRBD1. Germline-derived CDR1 and CDR2 are LNHNV and YYDKDF (reference sequence). V was pared by 0 bases and J by 5 bases, with 15 bases of the junction left unmatched. CDR3 size: 18 residues. CDR3 bases: TGTGCCACCAGCAGAGACCCCCGTGACAGGGTAGATCCGTATGGCTACACCTTC. Protein: CATSRDPRDRVDPYGYTF.

In DNA, the CDR3 is TGTGCCAGCAGCCTCCCGACTAGTTACAATGAGCAGTTCTTC. It encodes CASSLPTSYNEQFF. The chain has TRBV28 and TRBJ2-1; perhaps TRBD2 as D (6 bases). This CDR3 has 14 residues. Germline V gene sequence: CDR1 MDHEN, CDR2 SYDVKM. The germline V and J ends were trimmed by 6 bases and 4 bases, with 13 bases remaining between them.

In the case of this clone: One end of the junction varies from germline; a read error may be responsible. This chain connects TRBV18 to TRBJ2-7; 8 bases are shared with TRBD1. The V gene's germline CDR1 is KGHSH and CDR2 LQKENI. The CDR3 has 14 residues. In DNA, the CDR3 is TGTGCCAGCTCACCAGGGACAGGATTCCACGAGCAATACTTC. Its translation: CASSPGTGFHEQYF.

The genes are TRBV5-1 and TRBJ2-1, with 11 bases matching TRBD2. V trimming: 0 bases; J trimming: 4 bases; junction bases outside the gene matches: 3. This CDR3 has 16 residues. Germline V gene sequence: CDR1 SGHRS, CDR2 YFSETQ. CDR3 loop: CASSLATSGKYNEQFF. CDR3 DNA sequence: TGCGCCAGCAGCTTGGCGACTAGCGGGAAATACAATGAGCAGTTCTTC.

The chain employs TRBV7-2 and TRBJ2-7, with TRBD2 matching over 8 bases. Losses at the gene ends were 8 bases for V and 3 bases for J; bases not matched to a gene: 3. The germline V gene has CDR1 SGHTA and CDR2 FQGNSA. There are 12 residues in the CDR3. The CDR3 DNA reads as TGTGCCAGCTCCGGGGGGGGCTACGAGCAGTACTTC. Translating it yields CASSGGGYEQYF.

V gene TRBV4-1 combines with J gene TRBJ2-2; D remains ambiguous. CDR3 length equals 16 residues. V was shortened by 0 bases and J by 4 bases, with 12 bases between the two germline ends. Per the germline V gene, CDR1 is MGHRA and CDR2 is YSYEKL. The CDR3 DNA follows: TGCGCCAGCAGCCAAGATCCGGGCGGCCTCACCGGGGAGCTGTTTTTT. Translating it yields CASSQDPGGLTGELFF.

Comments on this clone: The same CDR3 is also encoded by other DNA sequences in this sample. The CDR3 protein is CASSFSGAYPFSYEQYF. CDR3 nucleotides: TGTGCCAGCAGTTTTTCAGGGGCCTATCCCTTTTCCTACGAGCAGTACTTC. V and J are TRBV27 and TRBJ2-7; maybe TRBD1 (6 bases). The germline V gene has CDR1 MNHEY and CDR2 SMNVEV (reference sequence). The length of the CDR3 is 17 residues. Trimming took 3 bases from V and 1 from J, leaving 19 bases between them.

The V and J genes are TRBV19 and TRBJ1-2; the D gene is possibly TRBD1 (6 bases). Between the trimmed V and J ends, which lost 5 bases and 4 bases, there was a span of 17 bases. The CDR3 spans 15 residues. Per germline, CDR1 LNHDA and CDR2 SQIVND (reference sequence). The CDR3 region has the DNA TGTGCCAGTAGTGAACAGGGCCTATCTCCCTATGGCTACACCTTC. Translating it yields CASSEQGLSPYGYTF.

A single count supports this clone. In nucleotides, the CDR3 is TGTGCCAGCAGTCGGAGCGGGTCTAATGAAAAACTGTTTTTT. The encoded protein is CASSRSGSNEKLFF. The chain carries TRBV25-1 and TRBJ1-4; no definite D call. V lost 5 bases, J lost 3 bases, and 10 bases lay in between. The CDR3 is 14 residues long. Germline V gene sequence: CDR1 MGHDK, CDR2 SYGVNS.

The J gene is TRBJ1-3, the V gene TRBV11-2, with TRBD1 identical over 8 bases. This CDR3 has 14 residues. V shed 8 bases and J 1 base; nucleotides not matched to a gene: 4. Germline V gene lookup returns CDR1 SGHAT and CDR2 FQNNGV. CDR3 sequence (DNA): TGTGCCAGCGGCCAGGGGGCGTCTGGAAACACCATATATTTT. Amino acid sequence: CASGQGASGNTIYF.

The chain couples TRBV18 to TRBJ2-7; a possible D gene is TRBD2 (6 bases). The V end was cut by 0 bases, the J end by 2 bases, with 8 bases between. The CDR3 consists of 14 residues. Per the germline V gene, CDR1 is KGHSH and CDR2 is LQKENI. This chain's CDR3 is CASSPPTGAYEQYF. As DNA, the CDR3 is TGTGCCAGCTCACCACCCACGGGGGCCTACGAGCAGTACTTC.

J is TRBJ2-1 and V is TRBV5-1; tentative D call: TRBD1 (5 bases). The germline V and J ends were trimmed by 1 base and 0 bases, with 11 bases remaining between them. Germline V CDR1 and CDR2: SGHRS, YFSETQ. This CDR3 has 16 residues. The CDR3 loop reads CASSLRGDSSYNEQFF. The CDR3 DNA is TGCGCCAGCAGCTTGAGGGGCGATAGCTCCTACAATGAGCAGTTCTTC.